This T cell receptor (beta chain) was sequenced for a study of Graves' ophthalmopathy and Graves' hyperthyroidism. V gave up 2 bases and J gave up 4 bases, with 11 bases separating them. Germline CDR1 DFQATT, CDR2 SNEGSKA (reference sequence). This CDR3 has 13 amino acids. Scientists amplified the TCR beta CDR3 regions from RNA transcripts. An initial RT-PCR round employing HTBI primers preceded a second-round multiplex PCR. Using its own MiXCR run on the multiplex PCR reads, TCRdb lists one record per CDR3 protein. In the table there are roughly 1.1 million distinct CDR3 sequences, about 38% of which are singletons. Hyperthyroidism patients, aged 18 to 65, were newly diagnosed, under 2 months' duration.

The genes are TRBV20-1 and TRBJ1-1; D is possibly TRBD1 (5 bases). The source of this sequence is an adult man with Graves' hyperthyroidism. The sample comprised peripheral blood or thyroid tissue (not recorded which). CDR3 loop: CSARWGTGTEAFF. For the CDR3, the DNA is TGCAGTGCTAGATGGGGGACTGGCACTGAAGCTTTCTTT.